The source of this TCR beta chain is a study of cytomegalovirus exposure and HLA in healthy donors (TCRdb year 2017). Concerning the study at large: According to an earlier analysis of several hundred of the donors, 150 million to 200 million T cells yielded approximately 120 million unique TCR beta sequences and about 280 Gb of sequence data. About 330 gigabases of sequencing data and about 92 million unique TCR sequences made up an early release that covered roughly 670 HLA-typed donors. Among the roughly 400 genotyped donors, approximately 76% belonged to the genetic ancestry cluster associated with self-reported Caucasian donors. The aim of the study was to test whether cataloging public T cell receptors could identify signatures of past pathogen exposure. The T cell repertoires of 666 subjects were profiled by immunosequencing and related to cytomegalovirus serostatus. A separate validation cohort of over 95 different subjects was used in addition to the approximately 670-subject first cohort. To predict cytomegalovirus infection status, the study brought together high-throughput TCR immunosequencing, statistical association of individual TCRs with disease status, and machine learning. To study patterns of TCR occurrence, a later analysis re-analyzed previously published TCR beta repertoires from 666 donors and added high-resolution HLA genotyping. In the later analysis, no new phenotypic data were used to find candidate immune exposures; instead, reliance was placed on TCR beta sequences and their occurrence across donors. In an earlier analysis of a few hundred of the donors, high-throughput TCR beta sequencing was used to judge whether each TCR beta V gene segment behaved as functional or pseudogenic. Donor age, sex, ethnicity and CMV serostatus were compiled together with the repertoire data. A later genetic analysis took genome-wide SNP genotypes for about 65% of the 666 donors and used that subset as a discovery cohort. All discovery cohort repertoires had been generated on a single sequencing platform. HLA typing covered class I and class II loci at four-digit resolution. Typing coverage varied by locus: roughly 629-640 donors for A, B, C, DRB1 and DQB1; approximately 500 for DQA1; about 600 for DPA1; some 470 for DPB1. A handful of DR-DQ haplotypes were handled as single units for association and clustering because linkage in the cohort was strong. Among around 400 genotyped donors of the cohort, an average of around 220,000 unique TCR beta nucleotide sequences was sequenced per donor, of which about 18% were non-productive. Here is what the overall study found, with its caveats: Because HLA typing was unavailable for some donors at each locus, only the typed subset was used in association tests. In this cohort, only TCR beta chains were sequenced, and detectable features were limited by the absence of alpha or paired-chain data. Because counts were too low, roughly 17 rarely observed V segments, including chromosome 9 orphons, were left out of the earlier analysis of approximately 500 of the donors. When HLA alleles, especially DR and DQ, strongly co-occurred, TCR associations were difficult to assign to individual alleles. According to a later analysis, TCR association rates differed among HLA loci, with DRB1 alleles showing the most associated TCRs and HLA-C alleles showing the fewest. A few of the identified cytomegalovirus-associated TCR beta chains were confirmed in vitro to be specific for cytomegalovirus antigens. Linkage disequilibrium might explain the correlated functional status among segregating V segments, but an unknown experimental factor could not be ruled out. Presence/absence analyses assumed roughly uniform sequencing depth across donors, an assumption that may not hold. According to the authors, the approach could potentially be generalized to other disease states and immunological phenotypes. A later analysis reported that several top co-occurrence clusters appeared linked to parvovirus B19, influenza, CMV and Epstein-Barr virus. A later analysis found that HLA-associated TCR beta chains were more clonally expanded and had lower generation probabilities than equally common non-associated chains. Specific HLA alleles were associated with 15,000 to 20,000 TCR beta sequences at a false discovery rate of 0.05 in a later analysis. According to a later genetic analysis, donors in an Asian-associated ancestry cluster had fewer N-insertions in productive TCRs than the roughly 660-donor mean. The classifier was reported to diagnose cytomegalovirus status with high specificity and sensitivity in both the original and validation cohorts. While some public TCRs were present in many individuals, most TCR sequences turned up only very rarely across donors. Because the 87-base-pair reads could not distinguish some IMGT-functional V segments, including TRBV6-2 and TRBV6-3, those segments were excluded. V-gene and J-gene trimming of TCR beta chains was associated with a missense DCLRE1C variant in a later genetic analysis, and the association was replicated in an independent cohort. A cluster of highly shared sequence variants was judged likely to be a technical artifact of the sequencing pipeline. A further reported finding was that TCR beta sequences accurately predicted the HLA-A and HLA-B alleles for most subjects in the first cohort. In the study, some 180 TCR beta chains were listed as associated with cytomegalovirus. The only immune exposure information available for the cohort was CMV serostatus. Broadly in line with IMGT annotations, most TCR beta V segments showed up in productive rearrangements about 87% or about 30% of the time in an earlier analysis of some 590 of the donors. In a later analysis, most CMV-associated TCR beta chains were found to appear HLA-restricted, with HLA associations seemingly driven largely by CMV exposure.

In total, approximately 610 healthy bone marrow donors made up the cohort. At the time of sampling, all cohort members were nominally healthy, though unrecorded immune exposures were likely present. The donor tested CMV seronegative, placing the donor among the 350 to 400 seronegative members of the cohort. A peripheral blood sample was collected from each donor, and TCR beta sequencing was performed on peripheral blood mononuclear cells. The Qiagen DNeasy Blood Extraction Kit was used to extract genomic DNA from the blood cell samples. Including the terminal cysteine and phenylalanine, the CDR3 comprises 14 residues. The CDR3 DNA has 42 bases and is translated from base 1. Reading the germline V gene gives CDR1 MNHNS and CDR2 SASEGT. The V end loses 0 bases and the J end loses 5 bases, and a stretch of 10 bases separates them. The library was generated by the immunoSEQ multiplex PCR assay. For the multiplex PCR, a mixture combining 60 forward primers for TCR Vbeta segments and 13 reverse primers for TCR Jbeta segments was used. A multiplex PCR assay on genomic DNA amplified the CDR3 region of rearranged TCR beta genes. On the Illumina HiSeq System, the amplified TCR beta libraries were sequenced as 87-base-pair reads. The authors' analysis ran thus. A later analysis tallied tens of millions of unique TCR beta chains across the 600 to 700 repertoires, and about 10 million of those chains were shared by two or more donors. Raw reads were error-corrected and collapsed into unique sequences with a nearest-neighbor algorithm that merged closely related sequences to remove PCR and sequencing errors. To assign V, D and J gene segments, CDR3 sequences were aligned to IMGT reference sequences. Each retained sequence needed at least a six-nucleotide match to both a V gene segment and a J gene segment. A rearrangement was called productive if the CDR3 had no stop codons and remained in frame with V and J, and every other rearrangement was called non-productive. CDR3 was defined by IMGT convention, running from the second conserved V-encoded cysteine to the conserved J-encoded phenylalanine. The earlier analysis of approximately 590 of the donors excluded any sequence lacking an unambiguous match to a single V gene segment. An earlier analysis of 500 to 700 of the donors classified V segments as functional when productive rearrangements were above 56.7% and as segregating when the standard deviation between donors was above 5%. A statistical classification framework was developed to diagnose cytomegalovirus status using the catalog of TCR beta chain sequences. V and J gene assignment, in a later analysis, came from comparing TCR nucleotide sequences with IMGT/GENE-DB human TR gene sequences. Using the TCRdist pipeline, a later analysis assigned CDR3 sequences along with most-parsimonious VDJ recombination scenarios. In a later analysis, every TCR beta chain was defined by the combination of its CDR3 amino acid sequence and its V-gene family, and reads without a unique V-gene family were dropped. As a way to deal with suspected cross-contamination and a sequencing artifact, a later analysis dropped more than 500 nucleotide sequences that were highly shared and had low generation probability. In a later analysis, a clonal expansion index for each public chain was calculated from normalized within-repertoire ranks of inferred template counts. Generation probabilities in a later analysis came from a VDJ recombination model fitted to out-of-frame rearrangements, and those results were checked against IGoR. In a later analysis, TCR-TCR, TCR-HLA and TCR-CMV co-occurrence was scored with hypergeometric tests, and a repertoire-size bias correction was applied to TCR pairs. To estimate false discovery rates, a later analysis permuted the HLA or CMV assignments 20 times. A later analysis grouped co-occurring TCRs with DBSCAN, adding TCRdist sequence similarity when clustering within HLA-allele-positive subsets. Repertoires with fewer than 30,000 or more than 120,000 public chains, plus five repertoires with anomalous nucleotide sharing, were excluded from co-occurrence clustering. TCRdb carries this immuneACCESS record with in-frame sequences only. Its versions omit some clonotypes, under half of them owing to an unresolved V gene in the studies checked, with the rest unexplained. From that table come the V and J calls and clone size; the DNA was used to work out D and trimming. The sample profile shows under 150,000 clones; about 78% of them were found once. About 2.5% of the sample belongs to the ten largest clones.

On this clone itself: Its antigen target is currently unknown. One base away there is no much larger clone; base qualities are not given.

The V and J genes are TRBV6-1 and TRBJ1-2; TRBD1 is a possible D gene, resting on 5 matching bases. The receptor was isolated from a male donor in good health and CMV-seronegative. The sequencing sample was made of PBMCs. The sequenced DNA: TGTGCCAGCAGTGAAGCGGGGGGAGAGTATGGCTACACCTTC. It specifies CASSEAGGEYGYTF.